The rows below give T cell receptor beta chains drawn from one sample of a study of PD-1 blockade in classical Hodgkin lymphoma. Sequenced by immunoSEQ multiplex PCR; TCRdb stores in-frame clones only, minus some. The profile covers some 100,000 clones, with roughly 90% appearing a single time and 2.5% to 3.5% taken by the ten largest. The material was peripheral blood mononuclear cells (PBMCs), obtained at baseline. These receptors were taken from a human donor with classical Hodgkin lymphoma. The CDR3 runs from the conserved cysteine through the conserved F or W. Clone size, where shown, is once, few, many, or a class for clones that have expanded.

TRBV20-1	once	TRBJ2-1	CSATRSDEQFF
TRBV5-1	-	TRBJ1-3	CASSYADSSGNTIYF
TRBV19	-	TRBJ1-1	CASLTGGAKAFF
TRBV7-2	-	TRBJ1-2	CASSLATGSGYTF
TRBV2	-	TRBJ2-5	CASSDWLGETQYF
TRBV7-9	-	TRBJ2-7	CASSYVRGEEQYF
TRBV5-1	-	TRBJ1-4	CASSFGAGGEKLFF
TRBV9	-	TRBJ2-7	CASSPRDGSYEQYF
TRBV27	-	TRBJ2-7	CASSFRGVGTVTYEQYF
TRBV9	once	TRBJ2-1	CASSYSGTGTYNEQFF